A single sample gave rise to the 11 T cell receptor beta chains below, sequenced in a study of T cell responses to AZD1222 COVID-19 vaccine. Some clones are missing from TCRdb's copy, which holds only in-frame ones; the method was immunoSEQ multiplex PCR. Seen here are tens of thousands of clones, around 81% observed once, and the top ten hold 20% to 25%. Sequencing used peripheral blood, obtained on day 0 of AZD1222 vaccination. The receptors shown here come from an adult in good health.

The CDR3 loop reads CASSRGLAGAWEQYF. The CDR3 DNA sequence: TGCGCCAGCAGCCGGGGACTAGCGGGGGCATGGGAGCAGTACTTC. The rearrangement links TRBV4-1 to TRBJ2-7; 14 bases agree with TRBD2. CDR1 MGHRA and CDR2 YSYEKL come from the germline V gene. The CDR3 loop spans 15 amino acids. Trimming took 4 bases from V and 7 from J; bases not matched to a gene: 6.

J is TRBJ1-6 and V is TRBV30, with 7 bases that match TRBD1. The germline V gene has CDR1 GTSNPN and CDR2 SVGIG (reference sequence). V was pared by 5 bases and J by 6 bases, with 10 bases of the junction left unmatched. This CDR3 is built from 15 residues. CDR3 amino acids: CAWEQGWRGNSPLHF. CDR3 DNA sequence: TGTGCCTGGGAACAGGGGTGGAGGGGTAATTCACCCCTCCACTTT.

This sequence joins TRBV12-3 or TRBV12-4 and TRBJ2-7; a possible D gene is TRBD1 (6 bases). Trimming cost V 6 bases and J 2 bases, with 11 bases left between them. CDR3 length equals 13 residues. Written as DNA, the CDR3 is TGTGCCAGCAGCCTCGCAGGGGCCTACGAGCAGTACTTC. This encodes CASSLAGAYEQYF.

The V and J genes are TRBV7-9 and TRBJ2-1; TRBD2 agrees at 8 bases. Germline CDR1 SEHNR, CDR2 FQNEAQ (reference sequence). The CDR3 totals 15 residues. The V and J ends lost 2 bases and 6 bases, in that order; junction bases with no gene match: 6. The chain's CDR3 is CASSLPAGEGNEQFF. The CDR3 DNA is TGTGCCAGCAGCTTACCAGCGGGAGAGGGCAATGAGCAGTTCTTC.

The CDR3 loop reads CASSLEDSNTEAFF. The CDR3 DNA is TGTGCCAGCAGCCTGGAGGACTCAAACACTGAAGCTTTCTTT. V and J are TRBV7-8 and TRBJ1-1, with unresolved D. The germline CDR1 and CDR2 sequences are SGHVS and FQNEAQ. Trimming cost V 5 bases and J 2 bases, with 12 bases left between them. This CDR3 has 14 residues.

This clone was found once. J is TRBJ2-1 and V is TRBV21-1. TRBV21-1 is described as a pseudogene. The CDR3 runs to 14 residues. The CDR3 reads CASSKEVTHGEQFF. Here the CDR3 DNA reads TGTGCCAGCAGCAAAGAGGTAACCCACGGTGAGCAGTTCTTC.

This chain joins TRBV7-7 and TRBJ2-3; no clear D. Trimming cost V 5 bases and J 0 bases, with 12 bases left between them. The CDR3 runs to 15 residues. Per germline, CDR1 SSHAT and CDR2 FNYEAQ (reference sequence). CDR3 sequence reads: CASSLTESSTDTQYF. CDR3 bases: TGTGCCAGCAGCCTTACAGAATCTAGCACAGATACGCAGTATTTT.

The chain recombines TRBV6-1 with TRBJ2-7; D remains ambiguous. Looked up from germline, CDR1 is MNHNS and CDR2 is SASEGT. This CDR3 comprises 11 residues. V lost 2 bases and J lost 4, with 3 bases in between. The CDR3 loop reads CASSETYEQYF. The CDR3 DNA follows: TGTGCCAGCAGTGAAACGTACGAGCAGTACTTC.

This clone was observed a handful of times. The V and J genes are TRBV6-5 and TRBJ2-5; 9 nucleotides line up with TRBD1. Germline CDR1 and CDR2: MNHEY and SVGAGI. This CDR3 has 15 residues. With V trimmed by 5 bases and J by 3 bases, 7 bases remained unmatched. CDR3 protein: CASSPSGTGKETQYF. The CDR3 nucleotides read TGTGCCAGCAGTCCCTCCGGGACAGGGAAAGAGACCCAGTACTTC.

The rearrangement joins TRBV15 to TRBJ2-2, with D perhaps matching TRBD1 (6 bases). V lost 0 bases and J lost 12, with 14 bases in between. This CDR3 contains 14 residues. Germline V lookup: CDR1 LNHNV, CDR2 YYDKDF (reference sequence). CDR3 nucleotides: TGTGCCACCAGCAGAGACAGGGGATCCCCTAAGCTGTTTTTT. This translates into CATSRDRGSPKLFF.

The chain couples TRBV7-8 to TRBJ2-3; 12 nucleotides line up with TRBD2. Germline CDR1 and CDR2: SGHVS and FQNEAQ. V was clipped by 3 bases and J by 2 bases; unmatched bases: 9. This CDR3 is built from 18 residues. In DNA form, the CDR3 reads TGTGCCAGCAGCTTGCCGACTAGCGGGAGTAGGTCCACAGATACGCAGTATTTT. This codes for CASSLPTSGSRSTDTQYF. Together with reference TRBV7-8 and TRBJ2-3, the CDR3 gives the full variable domain: GAGVSQSPRYKVAKRGQDVALRCDPISGHVSLFWYQQALGQGPEFLTYFQNEAQLDKSGLPSDRFFAERPEGSVSTLKIQRTQQEDSAVYLCASSLPTSGSRSTDTQYFGPGTRLTVL.